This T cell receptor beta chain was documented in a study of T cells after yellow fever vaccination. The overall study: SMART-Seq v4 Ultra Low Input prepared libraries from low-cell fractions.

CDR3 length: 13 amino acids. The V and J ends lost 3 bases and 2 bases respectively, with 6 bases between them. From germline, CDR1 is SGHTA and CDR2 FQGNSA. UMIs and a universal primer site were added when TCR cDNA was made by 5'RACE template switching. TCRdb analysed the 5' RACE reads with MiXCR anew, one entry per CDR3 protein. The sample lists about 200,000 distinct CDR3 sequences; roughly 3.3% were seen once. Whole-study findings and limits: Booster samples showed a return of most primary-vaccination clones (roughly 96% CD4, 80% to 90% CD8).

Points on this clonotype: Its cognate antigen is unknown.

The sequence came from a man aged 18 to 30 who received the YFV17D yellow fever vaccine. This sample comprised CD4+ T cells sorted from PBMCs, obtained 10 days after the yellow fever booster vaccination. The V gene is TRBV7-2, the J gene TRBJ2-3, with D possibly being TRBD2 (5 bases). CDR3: CASSFGVTDTQYF. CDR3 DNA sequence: TGTGCCAGCAGCTTCGGGGTCACAGATACGCAGTATTTT.